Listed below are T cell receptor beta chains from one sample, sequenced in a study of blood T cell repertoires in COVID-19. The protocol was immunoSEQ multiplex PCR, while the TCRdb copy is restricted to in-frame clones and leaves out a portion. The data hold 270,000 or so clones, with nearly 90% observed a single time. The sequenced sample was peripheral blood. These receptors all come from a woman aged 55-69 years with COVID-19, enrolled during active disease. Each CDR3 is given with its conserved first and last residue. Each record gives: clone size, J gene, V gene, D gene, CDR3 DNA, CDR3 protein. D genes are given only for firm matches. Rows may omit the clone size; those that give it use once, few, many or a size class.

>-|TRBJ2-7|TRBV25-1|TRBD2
TGTGCCAGCTACGGAGCGGGGGTGAGGGAGCAGTACTTC
CASYGAGVREQYF
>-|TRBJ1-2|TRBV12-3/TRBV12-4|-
TGTGCCAGCAGTTTACCCCAGGGGAGAGGCTACACCTTC
CASSLPQGRGYTF
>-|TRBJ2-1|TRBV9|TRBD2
TGTGCCAGCAGCCCTAGATCAGCGGGGAGCTCCTACAATGAGCAGTTCTTC
CASSPRSAGSSYNEQFF
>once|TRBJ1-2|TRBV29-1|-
TGCAGCGTCGGGACACGAACTTATGGCTACACCTTC
CSVGTRTYGYTF
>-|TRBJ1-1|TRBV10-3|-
TGTGCCATCAGTGGACAGTTGAACACTGAAGCTTTCTTT
CAISGQLNTEAFF
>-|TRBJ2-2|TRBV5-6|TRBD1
TGTGCCAGCAGCTGGGGACAGGGAAGCACCGGGGAGCTGTTTTTT
CASSWGQGSTGELFF
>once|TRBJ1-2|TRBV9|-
TGTGCCAGCAGCTCCTCTGGCGGGGCGTATGGCTACACCTTC
CASSSSGGAYGYTF
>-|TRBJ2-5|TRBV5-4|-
TGTGCCAGCAGCAAGGAGCGTTCGGAGACCCAGTACTTC
CASSKERSETQYF
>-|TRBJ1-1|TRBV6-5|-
TGTGCCAGCGCAGGACTAATGAACACTGAAGCTTTCTTT
CASAGLMNTEAFF
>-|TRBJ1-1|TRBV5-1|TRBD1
TGCGCCAGCAGCTCCCTAGCTGCGACAGGGGGGATTGAAGCTTTCTTT
CASSSLAATGGIEAFF
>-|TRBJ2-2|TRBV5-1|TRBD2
TGCGCCAGCAGCTCCGGGACTAGCGGGGGGGCCCGCACCGGGGAGCTGTTTTTT
CASSSGTSGGARTGELFF
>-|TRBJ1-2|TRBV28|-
TGTGCCAGCAGTGCGACAAACTCCGGCTACACCTTC
CASSATNSGYTF
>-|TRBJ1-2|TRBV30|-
TGTGCCTGGAGTTCTACCGAGGGGGCTAACTATGGCTACACCTTC
CAWSSTEGANYGYTF
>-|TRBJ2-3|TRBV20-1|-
TGCAGTGCTAGTAGTTCCGCCCCCAGAGATACGCAGTATTTT
CSASSSAPRDTQYF
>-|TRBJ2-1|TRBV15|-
TGTGCCACCAGCACCGAAAACAGCCGACGGTTCTTC
CATSTENSRRFF
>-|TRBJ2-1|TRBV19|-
TGTGCCAGTAGTATAGGTACCATGAGCTACAATGAGCAGTTCTTC
CASSIGTMSYNEQFF
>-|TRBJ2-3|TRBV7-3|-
TGTGCCAGCAGCTTATTGGTCACCACTAGCACAGATACGCAGTATTTT
CASSLLVTTSTDTQYF
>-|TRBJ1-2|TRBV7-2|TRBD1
TGTGCCAGCAGCTTAGCCCGGGACAGGGGGGACTATGGCTACACCTTC
CASSLARDRGDYGYTF
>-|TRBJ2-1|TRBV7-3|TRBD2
TGTGCCAGCAGCTCCATTGCTAGCGGGGGGGAACATTACAATGAGCAGTTCTTC
CASSSIASGGEHYNEQFF
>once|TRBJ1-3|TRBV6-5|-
TGTGCCAGCATCCGGGTCGTTCTTCCCGGAAACACCATATATTTT
CASIRVVLPGNTIYF
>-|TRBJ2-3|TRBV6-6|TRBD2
TGTGCCAGCAGCTGGGAAGAGGGACTAGCGGGGGCCGACTCCCTCGGGACAGATACGCAGTATTTT
CASSWEEGLAGADSLGTDTQYF
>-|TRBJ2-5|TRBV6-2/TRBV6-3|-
TGTGCCAGCAGTTACTTCAGGGGAACGGAGACCCAGTACTTC
CASSYFRGTETQYF
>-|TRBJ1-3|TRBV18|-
TGTGCCAGCTCACCATCCCCTTTGGGCCAGTCTGGAAACACCATATATTTT
CASSPSPLGQSGNTIYF
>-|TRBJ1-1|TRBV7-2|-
TGTGCCAGCAGCGAACAGGGTACGAACACTGAAGCTTTCTTT
CASSEQGTNTEAFF